Following are 4 T cell receptor beta chains from one sample sequenced in a study of PD-1 blockade in classical Hodgkin lymphoma. Using immunoSEQ multiplex PCR, the repertoire was profiled, and TCRdb retains in-frame clones only, with some absent. Of about 40,000 clones in the sample, approximately 64% were seen once. Following autologous stem cell transplantation, relapse occurred in every patient, and exposure to brentuximab vedotin varied. The sample was peripheral blood mononuclear cells (PBMCs), taken at baseline. These receptors came from a human donor with classical Hodgkin lymphoma.

The gene calls are TRBV30 and TRBJ1-2, with 7 positions matching TRBD1. V gave up 1 base and J gave up 5 bases; unmatched junction bases: 10. CDR1 is GTSNPN, CDR2 SVGIG, per germline (reference sequence). This CDR3 has 15 amino acids. The CDR3 protein is CAWSGLGGVFYGYTF. The CDR3 DNA sequence: TGTGCCTGGAGTGGCCTAGGGGGCGTGTTTTATGGCTACACCTTC.

As DNA, the CDR3 is TGCGCCAGCAGCCAAGTGCGGACTAGCGAGGGCCCGCAGTTCTTC. This sequence encodes CASSQVRTSEGPQFF. The chain couples TRBV4-1 to TRBJ2-1; 9 bases agree with TRBD2. Germline V gives CDR1 MGHRA, CDR2 YSYEKL. With V trimmed by 1 base and J by 12 bases, 10 bases remained unmatched. The CDR3 totals 15 residues.

The chain couples TRBV6-1 to TRBJ2-5; possible D gene TRBD1, 6 bases. The CDR3 is 12 amino acids. CDR1 and CDR2 (germline): MNHNS, SASEGT. Trimming left V 3 bases short and J 4 bases short, with 6 bases between. The DNA for the CDR3 is TGTGCCAGCAGTGACAGGGGAGAGACCCAGTACTTC. This encodes CASSDRGETQYF.

This clone was seen once. The V call is TRBV5-6, the J call TRBJ1-2; D gene ambiguous. Germline V gene sequence: CDR1 SGHDT, CDR2 YYEEEE. CDR3 length: 14 residues. V lost 0 bases, J lost 6 bases, and 12 bases lay in between. The CDR3 region has the DNA TGTGCCAGCAGCTTGGGCCCCCCCAGGAATGGCTACACCTTC. Its protein product is CASSLGPPRNGYTF.